This T cell receptor (beta chain) was documented in a study of OX40 agonist ivuxolimab in advanced cancers. The study, taken as a whole, reports: Several nonresponders also turned out to have low normalized T-cell clonal expansion.

Profiling relied on immunoSEQ multiplex PCR, and the TCRdb table lists in-frame clones only, not all of them. Here the sample spans 25,000 to 35,000 clones, 84% being singletons. As regards this clone: As yet, its antigen is unknown.

CDR1 and CDR2 (germline): SGHAT, FQNNGV. The CDR3 totals 12 residues. V lost 4 bases and J 8 bases, leaving 11 bases between the germline ends. The specimen comprised CD4+ or CD8+ T cells sorted from blood, sampled in a trial of the OX40 agonist ivuxolimab. The chain carries TRBV11-2 and TRBJ1-1; D is perhaps TRBD1 (5 bases). This TCR came from an adult with an advanced solid tumor such as melanoma, head and neck, liver or kidney cancer. The CDR3 sequence is CASSWRDPEAFF. The CDR3 DNA sequence: TGTGCCAGCAGCTGGCGGGACCCCGAAGCTTTCTTT.